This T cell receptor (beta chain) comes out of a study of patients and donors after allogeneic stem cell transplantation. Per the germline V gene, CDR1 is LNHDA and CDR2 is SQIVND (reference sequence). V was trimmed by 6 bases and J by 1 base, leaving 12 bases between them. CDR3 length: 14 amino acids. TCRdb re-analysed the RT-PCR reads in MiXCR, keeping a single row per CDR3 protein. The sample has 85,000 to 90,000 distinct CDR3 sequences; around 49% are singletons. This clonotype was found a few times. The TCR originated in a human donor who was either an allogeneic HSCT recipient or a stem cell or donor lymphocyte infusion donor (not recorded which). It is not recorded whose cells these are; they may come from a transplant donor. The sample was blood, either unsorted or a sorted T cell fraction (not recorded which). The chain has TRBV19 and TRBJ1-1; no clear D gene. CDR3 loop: CASRDDGTNTEAFF. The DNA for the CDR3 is TGTGCCAGTAGGGACGACGGAACGAACACTGAAGCTTTCTTT.